One sample yielded the 14 T cell receptor beta chains listed below, sequenced in a study of regulatory dendritic cells for organ transplantation. Here immunoSEQ multiplex PCR was the method, and the copy in TCRdb shows in-frame clones only, minus some. The sample includes tens of thousands of clones, 74% of them seen just once. Sequencing input: memory CD4+ T cells from blood. Sample subset: CD45RO+ memory T cells. Receptors originate from a human donor in good health.

The rearrangement uses TRBV15 and TRBJ2-3; TRBD2 aligns across 7 bases. The CDR3 is 15 residues long. Per germline, CDR1 LNHNV and CDR2 YYDKDF (reference sequence). V gave up 8 bases and J gave up 2 bases; unmatched junction bases: 10. CDR3 nucleotide sequence: TGTGCCACCCGGGGAGGGGATCGTTCCACAGATACGCAGTATTTT. Translating it yields CATRGGDRSTDTQYF. Full variable domain (outside the CDR3, taken from reference TRBV15 and TRBJ2-3): DAMVIQNPRYQVTQFGKPVTLSCSQTLNHNVMYWYQQKSSQAPKLLFHYYDKDFNNEADTPDNFQSRRPNTSFCFLDIRSPGLGDTAMYLCATRGGDRSTDTQYFGPGTRLTVL.

V and J are TRBV7-6 and TRBJ2-5; perhaps TRBD1 as D (6 bases). Trimming removed 3 bases at V and 6 bases at J, with 11 bases between. This CDR3 region has 13 residues. The V gene's germline CDR1 is SGHVS and CDR2 FNYEAQ. Here the CDR3 reads CASSFGGSQTQYF. CDR3 bases: TGTGCCAGCAGCTTTGGGGGCTCGCAGACCCAGTACTTC.

The chain links TRBV6-5 to TRBJ1-3, with D perhaps matching TRBD1 (5 bases). The CDR3 is 14 residues long. Germline values: CDR1 MNHEY, CDR2 SVGAGI. The V gene lost 6 bases and the J gene lost 9 bases, with 18 bases spanning the gap. The CDR3 region has the DNA TGTGCCAGCAGAGGGGACTGGGAAGGGGCCACCATATATTTT. Translation gives CASRGDWEGATIYF.

The J gene is TRBJ2-5, the V gene TRBV2; D is unresolved. The CDR3 runs to 13 residues. Germline V gene data show CDR1 as SNHLY and CDR2 as FYNNEI. V shed 2 bases and J shed 5 bases, with 9 bases lying between them. DNA of the CDR3: TGTGCCAGCAGTGAATTGGAGAGGGAGACCCAGTACTTC. Translating it yields CASSELERETQYF. Variable domain in full (rest from reference TRBV2 and TRBJ2-5): EPEVTQTPSHQVTQMGQEVILRCVPISNHLYFYWYRQILGQKVEFLVSFYNNEISEKSEIFDDQFSVERPDGSNFTLKIRSTKLEDSAMYFCASSELERETQYFGPGTRLLVL.

The chain uses TRBV11-2 and TRBJ2-3; D is undetermined. The length of the CDR3 is 15 residues. V lost 5 bases, J lost 0 bases, and 12 bases lay in between. The V gene's germline CDR1 is SGHAT and CDR2 FQNNGV. In nucleotides, the CDR3 is TGTGCCAGCAGCGAAATGACAACCAGCACAGATACGCAGTATTTT. Translation gives CASSEMTTSTDTQYF.

The chain employs TRBV18 and TRBJ2-2; possible D gene TRBD2, 5 bases. Germline V gene lookup returns CDR1 KGHSH and CDR2 LQKENI. The CDR3 is 18 residues long. V was cut by 0 bases and J by 1 base, with 15 bases left in between. The CDR3 DNA is TGTGCCAGCTCACCACCGGCGGTAGCGCAGAAGAACACCGGGGAGCTGTTTTTT. This sequence encodes CASSPPAVAQKNTGELFF.

The V call is TRBV5-4, the J call TRBJ2-2; the D gene is possibly TRBD1 (6 bases). The length of the CDR3 is 14 residues. CDR1 and CDR2 from the germline V gene are SGHNT and YYREEE (reference sequence). Trimming cost V 3 bases and J 4 bases, with 10 bases left between them. The CDR3, as DNA: TGTGCCAGCAGCTCCCGCAGGGGCACCGGGGAGCTGTTTTTT. Its translation is CASSSRRGTGELFF.

This clone was counted only a few times. The rearrangement joins TRBV5-4 to TRBJ1-3, with 7 bases matching TRBD1. Germline CDR1 is SGHNT and CDR2 is YYREEE (reference sequence). Unmatched junction bases numbered 11, after V lost 4 bases and J lost 4 bases. CDR3 length: 16 residues. In DNA form, the CDR3 reads TGTGCCAGCAGCGACGACAGGGAGTTGGCCGGAAACACCATATATTTT. As protein: CASSDDRELAGNTIYF.

The chain couples TRBV11-3 to TRBJ2-2; TRBD2 is a possible D gene (7 bases). This CDR3 has 15 residues. Germline V lookup: CDR1 SGHNT, CDR2 YENEEA. V shed 4 bases and J shed 7 bases, with 16 bases lying between them. The CDR3 DNA reads as TGTGCCAGCAGCTCCGTGGGGGGGGCTGGCGGGGAGCTGTTTTTT. Translating it yields CASSSVGGAGGELFF.

This clone was detected only once. J is TRBJ1-1 and V is TRBV7-9; 8 bases align to TRBD1. The CDR3 sequence is 13 residues long. Trimming took 4 bases from V and 8 from J; bases not matched to a gene: 6. In germline, CDR1 is SEHNR, CDR2 FQNEAQ (reference sequence). The CDR3 here is CASSWQGAMEAFF. In DNA form, the CDR3 reads TGTGCCAGCAGCTGGCAGGGGGCGATGGAAGCTTTCTTT.

This clone was counted once. The genes are TRBV6-6 and TRBJ1-2; D perhaps matches TRBD1 (5 bases). The V gene lost 6 bases and the J gene lost 2 bases, with 13 bases spanning the gap. Germline assignment: CDR1 MNHNY and CDR2 SVGAGI (reference sequence). The CDR3 consists of 14 residues. The CDR3, as DNA: TGTGCCAGCAGCCGTGACAGCATAAACTATGGCTACACCTTC. Protein: CASSRDSINYGYTF.

This clone was picked up a small number of times. The chain recombines TRBV2 with TRBJ1-5; maybe TRBD1 (5 bases). Germline-derived CDR1 and CDR2 are SNHLY and FYNNEI. V gave up 4 bases and J gave up 0 bases, with 10 bases separating them. The CDR3 is 15 amino acids. DNA of the CDR3: TGTGCCAGCAGTGGGACACAACGTAGCAATCAGCCCCAGCATTTT. It codes for CASSGTQRSNQPQHF. Full variable domain (remainder filled in from reference TRBV2 and TRBJ1-5): EPEVTQTPSHQVTQMGQEVILRCVPISNHLYFYWYRQILGQKVEFLVSFYNNEISEKSEIFDDQFSVERPDGSNFTLKIRSTKLEDSAMYFCASSGTQRSNQPQHFGDGTRLSIL.

The rearrangement uses TRBV2 and TRBJ2-5; TRBD2 might be the D (5 bases). CDR1 and CDR2 from the germline V gene are SNHLY and FYNNEI. Trimming stripped 8 bases from V and 1 base from J, with 8 bases between. The CDR3 sequence is 12 residues long. The CDR3, as DNA: TGTGCCAGCCGGACTTTCCAAGAGACCCAGTACTTC. Translation gives CASRTFQETQYF.

The chain is built from TRBV5-1 and TRBJ1-1; 10 bases agree with TRBD1. The CDR3 extends over 16 amino acids. After removal of 0 bases from V and 5 bases from J, the junction contained 7 bases not matched to a gene. CDR1 is SGHRS and CDR2 is YFSETQ in the germline V gene. In DNA form, the CDR3 reads TGCGCCAGCAGCTTGGCCACCGGGACAGGGGTGACTGAAGCTTTCTTT. Translated: CASSLATGTGVTEAFF.